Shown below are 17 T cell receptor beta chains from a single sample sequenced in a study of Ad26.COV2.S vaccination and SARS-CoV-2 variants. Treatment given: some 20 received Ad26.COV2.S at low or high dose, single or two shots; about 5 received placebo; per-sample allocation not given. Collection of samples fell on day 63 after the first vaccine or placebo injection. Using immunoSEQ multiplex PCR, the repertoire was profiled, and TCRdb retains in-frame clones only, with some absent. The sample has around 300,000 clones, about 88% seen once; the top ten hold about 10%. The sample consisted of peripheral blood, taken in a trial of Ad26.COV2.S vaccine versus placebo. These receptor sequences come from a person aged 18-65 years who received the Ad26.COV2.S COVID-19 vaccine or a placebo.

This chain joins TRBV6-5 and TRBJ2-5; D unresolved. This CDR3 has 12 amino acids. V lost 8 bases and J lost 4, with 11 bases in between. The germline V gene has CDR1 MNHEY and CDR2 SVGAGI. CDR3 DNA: TGTGCCAGCCAACGGCCAGGAGAGACCCAGTACTTC. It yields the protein CASQRPGETQYF.

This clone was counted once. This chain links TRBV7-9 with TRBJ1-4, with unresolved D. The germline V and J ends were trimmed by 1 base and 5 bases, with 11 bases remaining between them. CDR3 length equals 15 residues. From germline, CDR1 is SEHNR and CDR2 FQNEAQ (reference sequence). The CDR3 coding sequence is TGTGCCAGCAGCTTAGGGGGAGCCTTAAATGAAAAACTGTTTTTT. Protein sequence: CASSLGGALNEKLFF.

The CDR3 region is CASSRTGIEQYF. CDR3 DNA: TGTGCCAGCAGCCGGACAGGGATTGAGCAGTACTTC. This chain connects TRBV7-2 to TRBJ2-7; 8 positions agree with TRBD1. CDR1 and CDR2 (germline): SGHTA, FQGNSA. The CDR3 has 12 residues. The V gene end was trimmed by 5 bases and the J gene end by 7 bases; junction bases not matched to a gene: 4.

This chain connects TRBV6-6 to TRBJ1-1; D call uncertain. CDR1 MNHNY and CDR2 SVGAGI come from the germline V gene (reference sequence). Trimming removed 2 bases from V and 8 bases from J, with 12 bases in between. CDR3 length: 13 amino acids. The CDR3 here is CASSYPREDEAFF. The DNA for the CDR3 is TGTGCCAGCAGTTACCCACGAGAGGACGAAGCTTTCTTT.

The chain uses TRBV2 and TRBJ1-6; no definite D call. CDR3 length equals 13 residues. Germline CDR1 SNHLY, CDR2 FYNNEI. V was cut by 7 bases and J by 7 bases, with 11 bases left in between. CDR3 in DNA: TGTGCCAGCATGGAACAGTCAAATTCACCCCTCCACTTT. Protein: CASMEQSNSPLHF.

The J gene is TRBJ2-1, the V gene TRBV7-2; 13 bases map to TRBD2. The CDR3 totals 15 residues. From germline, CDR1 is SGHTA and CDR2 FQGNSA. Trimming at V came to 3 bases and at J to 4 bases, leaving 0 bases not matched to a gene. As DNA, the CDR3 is TGTGCCAGCAGCTTGGGACTAGCGGGATACAATGAGCAGTTCTTC. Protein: CASSLGLAGYNEQFF.

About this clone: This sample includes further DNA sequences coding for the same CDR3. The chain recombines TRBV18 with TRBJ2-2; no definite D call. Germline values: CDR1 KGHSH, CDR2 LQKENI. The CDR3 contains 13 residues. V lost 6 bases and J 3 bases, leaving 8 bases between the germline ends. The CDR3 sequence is CASSLQDTGELFF. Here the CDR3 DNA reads TGTGCCAGCTCTCTGCAGGACACCGGGGAGCTGTTTTTT.

The CDR3 sequence is CASSQQGLSSYNSPLHF. CDR3 DNA: TGCGCCAGCAGTCAACAGGGGCTGAGCTCCTATAATTCACCCCTCCACTTT. The V gene is TRBV5-1, the J gene TRBJ1-6, with 7 bases that match TRBD1. V was pared by 5 bases and J by 0 bases, with 8 bases of the junction left unmatched. Germline V CDR1 and CDR2: SGHRS, YFSETQ. CDR3 length: 17 amino acids.

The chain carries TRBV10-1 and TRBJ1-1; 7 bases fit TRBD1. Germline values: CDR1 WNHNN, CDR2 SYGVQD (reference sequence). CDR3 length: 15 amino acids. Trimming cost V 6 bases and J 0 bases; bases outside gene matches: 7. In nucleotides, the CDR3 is TGCGCCAGCAGAGAAGGGACAGCCATGAACACTGAAGCTTTCTTT. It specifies CASREGTAMNTEAFF.

CDR3 residues: CAIAPGWISYEQYF. The CDR3 bases are TGTGCCATCGCCCCGGGGTGGATTTCCTACGAGCAGTACTTC. The chain carries TRBV10-3 and TRBJ2-7; a possible D gene is TRBD2 (5 bases). This CDR3 region has 14 residues. Trimming cost V 8 bases and J 1 base, with 15 bases left between them. The germline gives CDR1 ENHRY, CDR2 SYGVKD.

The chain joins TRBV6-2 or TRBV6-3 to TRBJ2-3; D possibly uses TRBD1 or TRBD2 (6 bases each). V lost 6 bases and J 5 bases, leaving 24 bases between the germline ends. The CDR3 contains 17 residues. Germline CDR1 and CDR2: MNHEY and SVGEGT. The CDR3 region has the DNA TGTGCCAGCAGCCCTGCCGCGGGACAACCGCCGGGAGATACGCAGTATTTT. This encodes CASSPAAGQPPGDTQYF.

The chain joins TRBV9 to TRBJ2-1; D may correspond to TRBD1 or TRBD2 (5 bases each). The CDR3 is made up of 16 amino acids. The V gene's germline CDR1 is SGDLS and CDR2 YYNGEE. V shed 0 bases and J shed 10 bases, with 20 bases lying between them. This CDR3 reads CASSVEQGSGTEEQFF. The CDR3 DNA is TGTGCCAGCAGCGTAGAGCAGGGTTCGGGGACGGAGGAGCAGTTCTTC. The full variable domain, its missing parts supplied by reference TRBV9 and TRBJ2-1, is DSGVTQTPKHLITATGQRVTLRCSPRSGDLSVYWYQQSLDQGLQFLIQYYNGEERAKGNILERFSAQQFPDLHSELNLSSLELGDSALYFCASSVEQGSGTEEQFFGPGTRLTVL.

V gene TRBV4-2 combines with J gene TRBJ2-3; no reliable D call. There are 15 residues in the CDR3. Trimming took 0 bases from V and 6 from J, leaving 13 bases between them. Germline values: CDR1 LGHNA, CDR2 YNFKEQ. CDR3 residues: CASSQDPAQTDTQYF. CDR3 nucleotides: TGTGCCAGCAGCCAAGATCCGGCGCAAACGGATACGCAGTATTTT.

In DNA form, the CDR3 reads TGTGCCAGCAGTTGGAAAACGGGACAGGGAATTCGGGGCTACACCTTC. It encodes CASSWKTGQGIRGYTF. This rearrangement joins TRBV6-5 to TRBJ1-2; 9 nucleotides match TRBD1. The CDR3 length is 16 residues. The junction had 14 bases not matched to a gene; V was cut back by 4 bases and J by 8 bases. The germline CDR1 and CDR2 sequences are MNHEY and SVGAGI.

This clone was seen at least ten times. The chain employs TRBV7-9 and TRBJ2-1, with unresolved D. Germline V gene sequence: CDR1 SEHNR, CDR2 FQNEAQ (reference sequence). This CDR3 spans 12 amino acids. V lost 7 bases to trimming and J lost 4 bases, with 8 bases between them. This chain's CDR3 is CASKGEYNEQFF. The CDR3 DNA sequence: TGTGCCAGCAAAGGAGAGTACAATGAGCAGTTCTTC.

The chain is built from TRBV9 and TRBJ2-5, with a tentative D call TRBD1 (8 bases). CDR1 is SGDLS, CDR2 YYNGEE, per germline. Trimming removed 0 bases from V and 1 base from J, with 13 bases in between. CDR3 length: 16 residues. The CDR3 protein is CASSVGNRGGQETQYF. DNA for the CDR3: TGTGCCAGCAGCGTAGGTAACAGGGGGGGCCAAGAGACCCAGTACTTC.

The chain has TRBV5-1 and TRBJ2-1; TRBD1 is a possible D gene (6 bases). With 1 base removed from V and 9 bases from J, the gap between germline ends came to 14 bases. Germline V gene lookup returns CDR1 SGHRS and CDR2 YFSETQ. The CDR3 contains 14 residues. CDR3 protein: CASSLRGSSGEQFF. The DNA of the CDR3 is TGCGCCAGCAGCTTGAGGGGGTCGTCGGGTGAGCAGTTCTTC. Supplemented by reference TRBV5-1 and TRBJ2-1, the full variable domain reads KAGVTQTPRYLIKTRGQQVTLSCSPISGHRSVSWYQQTPGQGLQFLFEYFSETQRNKGNFPGRFSGRQFSNSRSEMNVSTLELGDSALYLCASSLRGSSGEQFFGPGTRLTVL.